The 21 T cell receptor beta chains below all came from one sample that was sequenced in a study of T cell repertoires in cytomegalovirus infection. These receptors' targets are unknown. TCRdb re-called the reads with MiXCR, one entry per CDR3 protein. The repertoire consists of hundreds of thousands of distinct CDR3 sequences, with almost 30% occurring once and the leading ten covering 20%. The sequencing here drew on cultured PBMCs, taken from culture after CMV antigen stimulation. These receptors all stem from a human donor in good health (CMV status not recorded). Some clones in this sample may be carry-over from other donors' samples.

The CDR3 loop is CATGGRNTEAFF. The CDR3 nucleotides are TGTGCCACAGGGGGGAGAAACACTGAAGCTTTCTTT. This chain links TRBV28 with TRBJ1-1; 7 nucleotides match TRBD1. Looked up from germline, CDR1 is MDHEN and CDR2 is SYDVKM. J was trimmed by 2 bases and V by 10 bases; bases with no gene match: 4. This CDR3 is built from 12 residues.

CDR3 in amino acids: CASSPGLLGTDTQYF. CDR3 nucleotide sequence: TGTGCCAGCAGCCCCGGGCTCTTAGGCACAGATACGCAGTATTTT. V and J are TRBV7-2 and TRBJ2-3; D remains ambiguous. This CDR3 contains 15 residues. The germline V gene encodes CDR1 SGHTA and CDR2 FQGNSA. Trimming pared 5 bases from V and 1 base from J, leaving 13 bases between.

This clonotype was found a few times. The chain is built from TRBV5-1 and TRBJ1-2; TRBD1 aligns across 9 bases. Germline-derived CDR1 and CDR2 are SGHRS and YFSETQ. Germline trimming cut 0 bases from V and 9 bases from J; bases unmatched to any gene: 6. This CDR3 region has 14 residues. The DNA of the CDR3 is TGCGCCAGCAGCTTGGCGGGACAGGGTAGGAGCTACACCTTC. This sequence encodes CASSLAGQGRSYTF.

This clonotype occurred a few times. The genes are TRBV5-1 and TRBJ2-5; TRBD2 aligns across 10 bases. CDR1 SGHRS and CDR2 YFSETQ come from the germline V gene. The CDR3 consists of 16 residues. The junction had 9 bases not matched to a gene; V was cut back by 6 bases and J by 1 base. The CDR3 DNA reads TGCGCCAGCACCACATCTAGCGGGAGCCTCCAAGAGACCCAGTACTTC. Encoded protein: CASTTSSGSLQETQYF.

This chain links TRBV27 with TRBJ1-2; 9 bases fit TRBD1. This CDR3 region has 16 residues. Losses at the gene ends were 6 bases for V and 6 bases for J; bases not matched to a gene: 14. Germline CDR1 reads MNHEY; CDR2 reads SMNVEV (reference sequence). CDR3 amino acids: CASSPYRDRDIDGYTF. The CDR3 DNA sequence: TGTGCCAGCAGCCCTTACCGGGACAGGGATATCGATGGCTACACCTTC.

This clonotype was recorded many times. The rearrangement joins TRBV7-4 to TRBJ1-1; unclear D gene. Germline CDR1 and CDR2: SGHVT and SQSDAQ. V gave up 4 bases and J gave up 5 bases, with 8 bases separating them. The CDR3 spans 12 residues. Written as DNA, the CDR3 is TGTGCCAGCAGCTCCCCGGGAACTGAAGCTTTCTTT. This sequence encodes CASSSPGTEAFF.

This rearrangement joins TRBV4-1 to TRBJ1-1; D gene uncertain. The CDR3 consists of 17 residues. Germline V gives CDR1 MGHRA, CDR2 YSYEKL. V lost 4 bases and J lost 1, with 19 bases in between. CDR3 DNA sequence: TGCGCCAGCAGCCCTCTCCCCGCCCGGGGTCCGAACACTGAAGCTTTCTTT. Its protein is CASSPLPARGPNTEAFF.

This clonotype showed up many times. The rearrangement uses TRBV11-2 and TRBJ2-1; 7 nucleotides agree with TRBD2. With 5 bases clipped from V and 4 bases from J, the junction kept 11 bases outside the gene matches. The V gene's germline CDR1 is SGHAT and CDR2 FQNNGV. The CDR3 extends over 16 amino acids. For the CDR3, the DNA is TGTGCCAGCAGCCGCTGGGGGGGACTGGGGTACAATGAGCAGTTCTTC. Protein product: CASSRWGGLGYNEQFF.

The table lists this clonotype with a few counts. The J gene is TRBJ2-3, the V gene TRBV12-3 or TRBV12-4; 9 bases match TRBD1. The CDR3 runs 14 residues. With 7 bases clipped from V and 5 bases from J, the junction kept 7 bases outside the gene matches. The CDR3 DNA follows: TGTGCCAGCACCTGGACAGGGGCGGTAGATACGCAGTATTTT. Its translation is CASTWTGAVDTQYF.

The chain couples TRBV11-2 to TRBJ1-1, with D tentatively TRBD1 (6 bases). The CDR3 spans 14 residues. The ends were cut back, 3 bases at V and 7 bases at J, with 15 bases in the middle. Germline V CDR1 and CDR2: SGHAT, FQNNGV. The CDR3 loop is CASSFIQGRDEAFF. The CDR3 bases are TGTGCCAGCAGCTTCATTCAGGGGCGGGATGAAGCTTTCTTT.

This clonotype was recorded many times. CDR3: CASSSMGENEQYF. The DNA for the CDR3 is TGTGCCAGCAGCTCCATGGGAGAAAACGAGCAGTACTTC. The chain couples TRBV7-2 to TRBJ2-7; D possibly corresponds to TRBD2 (5 bases). Trimming cost V 4 bases and J 5 bases, with 12 bases left between them. The CDR3 sequence is 13 residues long. CDR1 SGHTA and CDR2 FQGNSA come from the germline V gene.

The CDR3 DNA reads as TGTGCCAGCAGCGTAGTTGGCAAGACGAGTTCTGAAGCTTTCTTT. Translated: CASSVVGKTSSEAFF. This chain uses TRBV9 with TRBJ1-1; unclear D gene. Trimming stripped 0 bases from V and 6 bases from J, with 15 bases between. There are 15 residues in the CDR3. CDR1 is SGDLS, CDR2 YYNGEE, per germline.

The rearrangement joins TRBV19 to TRBJ1-5; tentatively, D is TRBD1 (5 bases). There are 16 residues in the CDR3. V lost 4 bases to trimming and J lost 0 bases, with 13 bases between them. The germline V gene encodes CDR1 LNHDA and CDR2 SQIVND (reference sequence). DNA of the CDR3: TGTGCCAGTAGTACTCACGGGACGCATAGCAATCAGCCCCAGCATTTT. This translates into CASSTHGTHSNQPQHF.

This clonotype was seen a handful of times. The V and J genes are TRBV4-1 and TRBJ2-1, with 9 bases fitting TRBD2. The CDR3 extends over 18 amino acids. V shed 1 base, J shed 2 bases, and the junction held 9 bases outside the gene matches. Germline V gene data show CDR1 as MGHRA and CDR2 as YSYEKL. Written as DNA, the CDR3 is TGCGCCAGCAGCCAAGGGTTGAAACTAGCGGGCACCTACAATGAGCAGTTCTTC. It yields the protein CASSQGLKLAGTYNEQFF.

The V gene is TRBV7-4, the J gene TRBJ1-3; no clear D. From germline, CDR1 is SGHVT and CDR2 SQSDAQ. CDR3 length: 15 residues. V dropped 1 base and J dropped 0 bases, with 7 bases sitting between them. The CDR3 region has the DNA TGTGCCAGCAGCTTAGGGGTACGCTCTGGAAACACCATATATTTT. It is translated as CASSLGVRSGNTIYF.

This clonotype showed up just a few times. This chain uses TRBV12-3 or TRBV12-4 with TRBJ1-3, with 9 bases lining up with TRBD1. V was pared by 7 bases and J by 0 bases, with 7 bases of the junction left unmatched. The CDR3 consists of 16 residues. CDR3 in amino acids: CASTGTGKLSGNTIYF. The CDR3 DNA follows: TGTGCCAGCACCGGGACAGGGAAGCTCTCTGGAAACACCATATATTTT.

The gene calls are TRBV19 and TRBJ2-4, with TRBD1 matching 7 bases. This CDR3 contains 16 residues. Germline V gene sequence: CDR1 LNHDA, CDR2 SQIVND (reference sequence). The J segment lost 2 bases and the V segment lost 7 bases, leaving 11 bases of the junction unmatched. The CDR3 spells CASTTTPGGSKNIQYF. Here the CDR3 DNA reads TGTGCCAGTACCACAACCCCAGGGGGATCCAAAAACATTCAGTACTTC.

V usage is TRBV5-8 and J usage is TRBJ1-5; 11 bases agree with TRBD1. Trimming took 4 bases from V and 7 from J; bases not matched to a gene: 19. The germline gives CDR1 SGHTS, CDR2 YDEGEE. The CDR3 covers 19 residues. This chain's CDR3 is CASSKGQGARVLRIQPQHF. CDR3 DNA sequence: TGTGCCAGCAGCAAAGGACAGGGGGCGCGGGTTCTCCGTATCCAGCCCCAGCATTTT.

This clonotype was counted only a few times. The chain joins TRBV4-2 to TRBJ2-7; 8 bases are a match to TRBD2. V shed 2 bases and J 7 bases; nucleotides not matched to a gene: 10. Germline CDR1 and CDR2: LGHNA and YNFKEQ. The CDR3 is made up of 15 amino acids. The CDR3 sequence: CASSQTGTRSGEQYF. In DNA form, the CDR3 reads TGTGCCAGCAGCCAAACCGGGACTAGGTCAGGAGAGCAGTACTTC.

The chain carries TRBV5-6 and TRBJ1-1, with 8 bases fitting TRBD1. The length of the CDR3 is 14 residues. Germline V gene lookup returns CDR1 SGHDT and CDR2 YYEEEE. Trimming at V came to 1 base and at J to 7 bases, leaving 6 bases not matched to a gene. The chain's CDR3 is CASSLTGGSGEAFF. In DNA, the CDR3 is TGTGCCAGCAGCTTGACAGGGGGATCAGGTGAAGCTTTCTTT.

The V call is TRBV7-9, the J call TRBJ2-7, with D possibly TRBD2 on 6 matching bases. Between the trimmed V and J ends, which lost 3 bases and 4 bases, there was a span of 16 bases. The CDR3 length is 15 residues. Germline assignment: CDR1 SEHNR and CDR2 FQNEAQ (reference sequence). The CDR3 sequence is CASSFFTGGLYEQYF. The CDR3 nucleotides read TGTGCCAGCAGCTTCTTTACAGGAGGGCTATACGAGCAGTACTTC.